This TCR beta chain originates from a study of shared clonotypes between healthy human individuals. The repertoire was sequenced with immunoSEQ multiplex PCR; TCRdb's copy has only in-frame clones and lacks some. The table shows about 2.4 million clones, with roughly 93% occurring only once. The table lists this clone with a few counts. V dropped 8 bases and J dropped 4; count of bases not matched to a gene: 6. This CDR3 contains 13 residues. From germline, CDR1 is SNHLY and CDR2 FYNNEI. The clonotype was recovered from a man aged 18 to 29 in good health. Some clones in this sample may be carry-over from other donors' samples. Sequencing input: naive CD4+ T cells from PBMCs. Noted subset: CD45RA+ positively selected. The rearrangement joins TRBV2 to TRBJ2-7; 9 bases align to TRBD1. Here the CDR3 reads CASGGQGGYEQYF. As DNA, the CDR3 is TGTGCCAGCGGGGGACAGGGCGGATACGAGCAGTACTTC. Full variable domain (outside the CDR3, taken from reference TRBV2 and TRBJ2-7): EPEVTQTPSHQVTQMGQEVILRCVPISNHLYFYWYRQILGQKVEFLVSFYNNEISEKSEIFDDQFSVERPDGSNFTLKIRSTKLEDSAMYFCASGGQGGYEQYFGPGTRLTVT.